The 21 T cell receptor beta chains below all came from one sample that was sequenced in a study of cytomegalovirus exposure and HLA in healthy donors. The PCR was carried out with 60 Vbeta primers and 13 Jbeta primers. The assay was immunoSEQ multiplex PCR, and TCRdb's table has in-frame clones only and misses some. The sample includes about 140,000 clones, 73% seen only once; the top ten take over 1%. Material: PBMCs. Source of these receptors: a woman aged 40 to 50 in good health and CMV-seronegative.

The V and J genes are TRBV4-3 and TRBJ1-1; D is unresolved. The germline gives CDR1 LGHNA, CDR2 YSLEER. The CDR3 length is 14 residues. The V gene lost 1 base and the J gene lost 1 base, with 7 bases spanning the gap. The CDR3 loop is CASSQGSRNTEAFF. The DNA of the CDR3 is TGCGCCAGCAGCCAAGGGTCCAGGAACACTGAAGCTTTCTTT.

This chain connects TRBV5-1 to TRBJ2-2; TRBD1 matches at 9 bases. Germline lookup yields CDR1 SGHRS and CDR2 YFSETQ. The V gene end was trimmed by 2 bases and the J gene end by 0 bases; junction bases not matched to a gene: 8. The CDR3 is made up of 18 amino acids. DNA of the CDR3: TGCGCCAGCAGCTTTGGACCACAGGGGGCTTCGAACACCGGGGAGCTGTTTTTT. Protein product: CASSFGPQGASNTGELFF.

CDR3: CATSSQSGTGFNQPQHF. For the CDR3, the DNA is TGTGCCACCAGCAGCCAATCCGGGACAGGGTTTAATCAGCCCCAGCATTTT. The chain recombines TRBV15 with TRBJ1-5, with 9 bases fitting TRBD1. Germline CDR1 LNHNV, CDR2 YYDKDF (reference sequence). CDR3 size: 17 residues. Trimming removed 3 bases from V and 4 bases from J; junction bases left unmatched: 10.

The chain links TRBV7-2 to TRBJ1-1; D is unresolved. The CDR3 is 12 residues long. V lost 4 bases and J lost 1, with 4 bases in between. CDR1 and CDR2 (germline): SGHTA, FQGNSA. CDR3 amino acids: CASSSRNTEAFF. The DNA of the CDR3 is TGTGCCAGCAGCTCGCGGAACACTGAAGCTTTCTTT.

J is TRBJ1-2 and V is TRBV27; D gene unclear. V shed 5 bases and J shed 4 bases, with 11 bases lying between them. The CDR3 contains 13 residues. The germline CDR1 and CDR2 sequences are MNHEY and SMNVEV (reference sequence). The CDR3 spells CASSRTGSYGYTF. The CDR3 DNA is TGTGCCAGCAGTAGGACGGGGAGCTATGGCTACACCTTC.

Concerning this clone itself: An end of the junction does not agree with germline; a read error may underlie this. For the CDR3, the DNA is TGTGCTAGCAGTTCCGCCCTAGGGGATGAGCAGTTCTTC. Protein product: CASSSALGDEQFF. The rearrangement joins TRBV7-7 to TRBJ2-1; D might be TRBD1 (5 bases). This CDR3 is 13 amino acids long. CDR1 is SSHAT, CDR2 FNYEAQ, per germline (reference sequence).

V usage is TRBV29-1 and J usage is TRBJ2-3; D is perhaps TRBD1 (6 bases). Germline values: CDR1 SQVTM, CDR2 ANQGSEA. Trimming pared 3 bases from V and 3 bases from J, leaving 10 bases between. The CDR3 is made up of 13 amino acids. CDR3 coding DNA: TGCAGCGTTGAGTACAGGGTTACAGATACGCAGTATTTT. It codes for CSVEYRVTDTQYF.

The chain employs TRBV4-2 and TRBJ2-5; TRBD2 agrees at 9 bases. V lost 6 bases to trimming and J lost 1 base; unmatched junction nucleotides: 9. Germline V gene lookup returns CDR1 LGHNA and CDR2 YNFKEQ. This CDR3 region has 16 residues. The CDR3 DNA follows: TGTGCCAGCAGAGGGGCGGGAGCGGGGGGCCAAGAGACCCAGTACTTC. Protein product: CASRGAGAGGQETQYF.

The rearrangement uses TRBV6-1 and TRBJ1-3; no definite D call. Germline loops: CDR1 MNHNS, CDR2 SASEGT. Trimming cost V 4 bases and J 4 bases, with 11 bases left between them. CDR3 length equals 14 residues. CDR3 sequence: CASSGTGSGNTIYF. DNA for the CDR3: TGTGCCAGCAGTGGCACGGGGTCCGGAAACACCATATATTTT.

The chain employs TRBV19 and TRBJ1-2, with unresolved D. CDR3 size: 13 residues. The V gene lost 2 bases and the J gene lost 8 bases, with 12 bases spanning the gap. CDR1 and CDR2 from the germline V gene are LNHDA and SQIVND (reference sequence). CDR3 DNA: TGTGCCAGTAGTATAACAGTTTCTCGCGGCTACACCTTC. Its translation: CASSITVSRGYTF.

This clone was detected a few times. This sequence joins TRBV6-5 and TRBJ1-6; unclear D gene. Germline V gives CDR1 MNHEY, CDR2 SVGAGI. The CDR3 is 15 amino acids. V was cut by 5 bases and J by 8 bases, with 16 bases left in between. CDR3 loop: CASSLTPLEDSPLHF. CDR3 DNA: TGTGCCAGCAGTCTAACACCTCTTGAGGATTCACCCCTCCACTTT.

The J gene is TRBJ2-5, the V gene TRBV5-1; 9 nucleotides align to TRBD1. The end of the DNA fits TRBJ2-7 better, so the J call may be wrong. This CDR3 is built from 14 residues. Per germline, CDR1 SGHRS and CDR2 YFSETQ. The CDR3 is CASSWDRAPYEQYF. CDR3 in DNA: TGCGCCAGCAGTTGGGACAGGGCCCCCTACGAGCAGTACTTC.

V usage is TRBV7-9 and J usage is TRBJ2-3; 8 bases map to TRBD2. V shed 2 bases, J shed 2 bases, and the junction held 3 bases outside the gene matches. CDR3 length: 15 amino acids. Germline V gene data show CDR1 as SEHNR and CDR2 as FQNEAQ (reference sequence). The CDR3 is CASSLWRGATDTQYF. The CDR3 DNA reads TGTGCCAGCAGCTTATGGCGGGGGGCCACAGATACGCAGTATTTT.

The CDR3 DNA sequence: TGTGCCAGCAGTTTGAAGGGGGCCATTGAAGCTTTCTTT. It specifies CASSLKGAIEAFF. The chain carries TRBV28 and TRBJ1-1; 7 positions match TRBD1. Germline values: CDR1 MDHEN, CDR2 SYDVKM. This CDR3 has 13 residues. The V segment lost 3 bases and the J segment 7 bases; nucleotides outside the gene matches: 5.

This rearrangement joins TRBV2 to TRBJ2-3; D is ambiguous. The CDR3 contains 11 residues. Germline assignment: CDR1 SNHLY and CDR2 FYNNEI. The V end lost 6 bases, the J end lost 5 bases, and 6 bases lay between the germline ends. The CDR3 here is CASRSLDTQYF. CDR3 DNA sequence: TGTGCCAGCAGAAGCTTAGATACGCAGTATTTT.

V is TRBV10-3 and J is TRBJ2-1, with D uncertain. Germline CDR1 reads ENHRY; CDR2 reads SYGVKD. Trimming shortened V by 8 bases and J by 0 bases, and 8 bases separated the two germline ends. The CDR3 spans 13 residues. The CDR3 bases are TGTGCCATCGGGCAAGACTCCTACAATGAGCAGTTCTTC. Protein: CAIGQDSYNEQFF.

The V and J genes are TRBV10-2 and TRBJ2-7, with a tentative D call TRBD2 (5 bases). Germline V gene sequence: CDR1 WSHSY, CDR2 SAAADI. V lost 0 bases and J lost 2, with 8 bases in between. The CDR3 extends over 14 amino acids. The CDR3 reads CASSESRVPYEQYF. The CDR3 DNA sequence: TGCGCCAGCAGTGAGTCGAGGGTTCCCTACGAGCAGTACTTC.

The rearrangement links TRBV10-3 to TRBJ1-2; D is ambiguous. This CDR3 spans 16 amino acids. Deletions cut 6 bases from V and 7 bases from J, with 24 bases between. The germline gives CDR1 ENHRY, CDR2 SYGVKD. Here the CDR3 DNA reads TGTGCCATCAGCGGACCTCGGACGGAGGGATTGAGTGGCTACACCTTC. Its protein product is CAISGPRTEGLSGYTF.

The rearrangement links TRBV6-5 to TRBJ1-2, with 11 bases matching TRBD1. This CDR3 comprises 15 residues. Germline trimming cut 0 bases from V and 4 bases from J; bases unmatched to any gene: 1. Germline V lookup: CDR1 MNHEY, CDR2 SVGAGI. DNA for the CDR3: TGTGCCAGCAGTTACTCGGACAGGGGGCCCTATGGCTACACCTTC. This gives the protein CASSYSDRGPYGYTF.

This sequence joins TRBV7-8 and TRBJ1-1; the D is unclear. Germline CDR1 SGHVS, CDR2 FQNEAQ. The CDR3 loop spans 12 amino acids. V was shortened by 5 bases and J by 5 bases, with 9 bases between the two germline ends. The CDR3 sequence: CASSPTPTEAFF. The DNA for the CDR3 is TGTGCCAGCAGCCCAACACCGACTGAAGCTTTCTTT.

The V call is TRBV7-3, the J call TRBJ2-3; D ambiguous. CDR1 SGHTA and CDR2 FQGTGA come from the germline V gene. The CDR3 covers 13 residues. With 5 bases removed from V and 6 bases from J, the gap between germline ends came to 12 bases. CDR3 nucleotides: TGTGCCAGCAGCCCCCAGGAATTGGATACGCAGTATTTT. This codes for CASSPQELDTQYF.